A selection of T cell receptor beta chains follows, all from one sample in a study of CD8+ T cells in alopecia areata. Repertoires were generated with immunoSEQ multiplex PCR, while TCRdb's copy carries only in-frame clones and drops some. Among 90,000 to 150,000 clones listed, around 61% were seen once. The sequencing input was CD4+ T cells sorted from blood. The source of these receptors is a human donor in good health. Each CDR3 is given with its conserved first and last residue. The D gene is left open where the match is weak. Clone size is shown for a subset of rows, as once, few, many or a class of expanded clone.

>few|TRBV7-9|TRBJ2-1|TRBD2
CASGSGTSGGYNEQFF
TGTGCCAGCGGATCCGGGACTAGCGGGGGGTACAATGAGCAGTTCTTC
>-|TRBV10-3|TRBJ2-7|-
CAIRGNKTYEQYF
TGTGCCATCAGGGGGAACAAGACCTACGAGCAGTACTTC
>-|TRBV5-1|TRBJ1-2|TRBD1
CASSAPGGRYGYTF
TGCGCCAGCAGCGCCCCAGGGGGTCGGTATGGCTACACCTTC
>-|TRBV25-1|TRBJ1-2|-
CASSESQGRDGYTF
TGTGCCAGCAGTGAGTCCCAGGGACGCGATGGCTACACCTTC
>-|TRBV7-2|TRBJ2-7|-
CASSDWTSYEQYF
TGTGCCAGCAGCGACTGGACGTCCTACGAGCAGTACTTC
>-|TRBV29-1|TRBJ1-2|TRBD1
CSVERQGDGYTF
TGCAGCGTTGAAAGACAGGGGGATGGCTACACCTTC
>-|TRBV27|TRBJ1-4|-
CASSRGAQEKLFF
TGTGCCAGCAGTAGAGGGGCGCAGGAAAAACTGTTTTTT
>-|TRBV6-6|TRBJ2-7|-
CASSYPGSCSYEQYF
TGTGCCAGCAGTTACCCTGGTTCCTGCTCCTACGAGCAGTACTTC
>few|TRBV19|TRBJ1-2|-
CASSGEARIYGYTF
TGTGCCAGTAGTGGCGAGGCTCGAATCTATGGCTACACCTTC
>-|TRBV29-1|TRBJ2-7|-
CSVKPSTYEQYF
TGCAGCGTTAAACCTAGCACCTACGAGCAGTACTTC
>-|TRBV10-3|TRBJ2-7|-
CAIGGVTYEQYF
TGTGCCATCGGCGGGGTCACCTACGAGCAGTACTTC
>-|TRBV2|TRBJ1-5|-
CASSGTQGNQPQHF
TGTGCCAGCAGCGGGACTCAGGGCAATCAGCCCCAGCATTTT
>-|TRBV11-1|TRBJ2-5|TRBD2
CASSVSGGEKTQYF
TGTGCCAGCAGCGTTAGCGGGGGGGAGAAGACCCAGTACTTC
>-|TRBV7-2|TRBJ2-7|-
CASSRDHAYEQYF
TGTGCCAGCAGCCGGGACCACGCCTACGAGCAGTACTTC
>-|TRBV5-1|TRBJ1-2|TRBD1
CASSLLGQAGVGYGYTF
TGCGCCAGCAGCTTGCTGGGACAGGCAGGTGTCGGCTATGGCTACACCTTC
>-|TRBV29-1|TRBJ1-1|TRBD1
CSAVTGGGNTEAFF
TGCAGCGCAGTGACAGGGGGCGGGAACACTGAAGCTTTCTTT
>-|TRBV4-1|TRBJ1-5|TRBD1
CASSHFWDSANQPQHF
TGCGCCAGCAGCCACTTTTGGGACAGCGCCAATCAGCCCCAGCATTTT
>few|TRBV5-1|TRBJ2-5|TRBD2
CASSFGLAGAGETQYF
TGCGCCAGCAGCTTTGGACTAGCGGGGGCCGGAGAGACCCAGTACTTC
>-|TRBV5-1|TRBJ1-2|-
CASSRAPTPYYGYTF
TGCGCCAGCAGCCGTGCTCCCACCCCGTACTATGGCTACACCTTC
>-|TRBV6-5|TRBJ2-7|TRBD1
CASRDRGPTYEQYF
TGTGCCAGCAGGGACAGGGGACCAACCTACGAGCAGTACTTC
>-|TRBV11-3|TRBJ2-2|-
CASSLGVPGELFF
TGTGCCAGCAGCTTAGGAGTCCCCGGGGAGCTGTTTTTT
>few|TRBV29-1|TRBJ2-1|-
CSAFLGALNEQFF
TGCAGCGCGTTCCTGGGAGCGCTTAATGAGCAGTTCTTC
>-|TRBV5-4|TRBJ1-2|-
CASRGGENYGYTF
TGTGCCAGCAGGGGCGGGGAGAACTATGGCTACACCTTC
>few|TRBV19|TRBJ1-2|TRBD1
CASSAPGQESPYGYTF
TGTGCCAGTAGTGCACCGGGACAGGAAAGCCCCTATGGCTACACCTTC
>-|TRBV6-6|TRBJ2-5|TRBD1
CASSYSYRGQETQYF
TGTGCCAGCAGTTACTCCTACAGGGGGCAAGAGACCCAGTACTTC
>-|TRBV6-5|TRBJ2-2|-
CASSFGGHGGELFF
TGTGCCAGCAGTTTCGGGGGCCACGGCGGGGAGCTGTTTTTT
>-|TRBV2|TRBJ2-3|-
CASSEGTHTDTQYF
TGTGCCAGCAGTGAAGGTACCCACACAGATACGCAGTATTTT
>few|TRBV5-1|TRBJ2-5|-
CASSLFSVKETQYF
TGCGCCAGCAGCTTGTTCAGCGTTAAAGAGACCCAGTACTTC
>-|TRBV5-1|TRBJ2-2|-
CASSLDIGNTGELFF
TGCGCCAGCAGCTTGGACATCGGGAACACCGGGGAGCTGTTTTTT
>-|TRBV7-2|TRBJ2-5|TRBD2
CASRERGGREETQYF
TGTGCCAGCAGAGAGCGGGGGGGCCGGGAAGAGACCCAGTACTTC
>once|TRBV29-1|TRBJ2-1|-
CSVDGRGTSYNEQFF
TGCAGCGTTGATGGTAGGGGGACCTCCTACAATGAGCAGTTCTTC
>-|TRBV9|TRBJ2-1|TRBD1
CASSVAGQGYNEQFF
TGTGCCAGCAGCGTAGCTGGACAGGGGTACAATGAGCAGTTCTTC
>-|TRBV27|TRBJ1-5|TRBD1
CASRDRGLYNQPQHF
TGTGCCAGCAGGGACAGGGGGCTGTACAATCAGCCCCAGCATTTT
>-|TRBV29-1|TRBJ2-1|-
CSVSQLTNEQFF
TGCAGCGTTTCGCAACTGACCAATGAGCAGTTCTTC
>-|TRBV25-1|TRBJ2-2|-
CASVRQGTGELFF
TGTGCCAGCGTCCGCCAAGGCACCGGGGAGCTGTTTTTT
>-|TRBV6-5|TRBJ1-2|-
CASSELANYGYTF
TGTGCCAGCTCCGAACTAGCTAACTATGGCTACACCTTC
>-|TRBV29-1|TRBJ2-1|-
CSVDSPGNLNEQFF
TGCAGCGTTGATTCCCCGGGAAACCTCAATGAGCAGTTCTTC
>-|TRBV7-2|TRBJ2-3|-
CASSLYGSTDTQYF
TGTGCCAGCAGCTTATACGGGAGCACAGATACGCAGTATTTT
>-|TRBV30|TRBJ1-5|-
CAWRDTLLSQPQHF
TGTGCCTGGAGGGACACTCTTTTGAGTCAGCCCCAGCATTTT
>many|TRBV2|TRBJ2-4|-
CASSDDRGSKNIQYF
TGTGCCAGCAGTGATGATCGGGGCTCCAAAAACATTCAGTACTTC
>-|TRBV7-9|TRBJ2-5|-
CASSIQETQYF
TGTGCCAGCAGCATACAAGAGACCCAGTACTTC
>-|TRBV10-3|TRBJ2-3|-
CAISESGASTDTQYF
TGTGCCATCAGTGAGTCAGGGGCCAGCACAGATACGCAGTATTTT
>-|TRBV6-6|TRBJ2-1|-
CASSPQNNEQFF
TGTGCCAGCAGTCCCCAGAACAATGAGCAGTTCTTC
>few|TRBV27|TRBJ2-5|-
CASSFRGETQYF
TGTGCCAGCAGTTTCAGGGGAGAGACCCAGTACTTC
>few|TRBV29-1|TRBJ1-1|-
CSVDRGEVAEAFF
TGCAGCGTTGACAGGGGCGAGGTCGCGGAAGCTTTCTTT
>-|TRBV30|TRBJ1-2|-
CAWSVNHGYTF
TGTGCCTGGAGTGTAAATCATGGCTACACCTTC
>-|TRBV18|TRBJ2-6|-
CASSPLQGSSGANVLTF
TGTGCCAGCTCACCACTGCAGGGGAGCTCTGGGGCCAACGTCCTGACTTTC
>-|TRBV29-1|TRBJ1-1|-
CSGQYITEAFF
TGCAGCGGCCAGTACATTACTGAAGCTTTCTTT
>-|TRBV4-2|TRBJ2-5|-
CASSRTLRETQYF
TGTGCCAGCAGCCGGACTCTGCGGGAGACCCAGTACTTC
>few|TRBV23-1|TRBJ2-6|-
CASSQPRLSGANVLTF
TGCGCCAGCAGTCAACCGCGGCTCTCTGGGGCCAACGTCCTGACTTTC
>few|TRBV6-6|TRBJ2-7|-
CAISGTNLYEQYF
TGTGCCATCTCCGGGACAAATCTCTACGAGCAGTACTTC
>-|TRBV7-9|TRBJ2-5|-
CASSLEGRTIQETQYF
TGTGCCAGCAGCTTAGAAGGTCGTACGATCCAAGAGACCCAGTACTTC
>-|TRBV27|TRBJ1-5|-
CASSSPGTLHQPQHF
TGTGCCAGCAGTTCTCCCGGGACACTTCATCAGCCCCAGCATTTT
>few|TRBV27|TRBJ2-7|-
CASSPEGVKAWYEQYF
TGTGCCAGCAGCCCGGAGGGGGTAAAGGCTTGGTACGAGCAGTACTTC
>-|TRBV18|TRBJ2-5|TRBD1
CASSPNRGEETQYF
TGTGCCAGCTCACCAAACAGGGGCGAAGAGACCCAGTACTTC
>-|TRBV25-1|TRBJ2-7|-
CASSPPGPTYEQYF
TGTGCCAGCAGTCCTCCGGGGCCCACCTACGAGCAGTACTTC
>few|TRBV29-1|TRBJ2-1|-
CSLLVGPLAYNEQFF
TGCAGCCTCCTCGTGGGGCCCCTCGCCTACAATGAGCAGTTCTTC
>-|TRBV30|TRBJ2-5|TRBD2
CAWKRGSQETQYF
TGTGCCTGGAAGCGGGGGAGTCAAGAGACCCAGTACTTC
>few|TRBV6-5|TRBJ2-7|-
CASNPFGVPYEQYF
TGTGCCAGCAACCCCTTTGGGGTTCCCTACGAGCAGTACTTC
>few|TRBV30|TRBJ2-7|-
CAWTSGNEQYF
TGTGCCTGGACCTCGGGGAACGAGCAGTACTTC